Given below is one T cell receptor beta chain in context. Its specific antigen is unknown. It has no much larger one-base neighbor in the sample; base qualities were not kept. The CDR3 runs 13 amino acids, cysteine and phenylalanine included. Left in the record is the CDR3 DNA by itself, 39 bases read in frame from the first base. Trimming at the junction amounts to 6 bases on V and 4 bases on J, and the germline ends lie 9 bases apart. Sequences SNHLY (CDR1) and FYNNEI (CDR2) are obtained from the germline V gene. The data derive from a study of Ad26.COV2.S vaccination and SARS-CoV-2 variants (dated by TCRdb to the early 2020s). Concerning the study at large: Donors in the vaccine arm were drawn from COV1001, a phase I-IIa trial of Ad26.COV2.S in healthy adults that was multicentre, randomized, double-blind and placebo-controlled. Ad26.COV2.S was administered intramuscularly at a dose of 5x10^10 or 1x10^11 viral particles, either as one shot or as two shots given 56 days apart. The specificity and breadth of SARS-CoV-2-reactive T cell receptors after Ad26.COV2.S vaccination were assessed by TCRbeta repertoire sequencing. A total of 32 samples were included in the TCR-sequenced set, comprising around 19 Ad26.COV2.S vaccine recipients, 5 placebo recipients and 8 SARS-CoV-2 convalescent individuals. Trial participants were randomized into five groups of five: low-dose or high-dose Ad26.COV2.S given once or twice, or placebo on both occasions. Investigators did not know the trial group allocation while performing experiments and assessing outcomes.

The immunoSEQ Assay was used to sequence TCRbeta CDR3 regions. After extraction, genomic DNA underwent amplification by bias-controlled multiplex PCR, followed by high-throughput sequencing. Under the source paper's analysis protocol: To quantify the absolute abundance of each unique TCRbeta CDR3 region, sequences were collapsed and filtered. T cell fraction was estimated by normalizing TCRbeta template counts to usable DNA, with usable DNA measured through amplification of reference genes found in all nucleated cells. Repertoire TCRs were annotated as SARS-CoV-2-specific when V gene, CDR3 amino acid sequence and J gene were exactly matched to a known reactive TCR set. MIRA supplied the reference SARS-CoV-2 TCR set, which was filtered for enrichment in COVID-19-positive ImmuneCODE repertoires so that public or cross-reactive TCRs were removed. Based on the MIRA antigens, annotated TCRs were further analysed at the level of specific ORF or position within ORF. Breadth was defined as the number of annotated unique rearrangements divided by the total number of unique productive rearrangements, and depth was defined as the summed frequency of the annotated unique rearrangements. Two-sided Wilcoxon rank-sum tests were used to compare TCR breadth between groups. TCRdb provides this immuneACCESS table in a form limited to in-frame rearrangements. Some clones are lacking; in checked studies, under half of them reflect an unresolved V gene, and why the rest are absent is not known. The D gene and trimming were derived from the DNA, and the V and J assignments and clone size from that table. The sample yields about 370,000 clones; around 85% were counted once. In total, the top ten clones hold approximately 3.7% of the sample.

What the research found in general, with its limitations: Vaccine and placebo recipients had similar non-spike TCR breadth, a finding consistent with the vaccine containing only spike. Comparing responses between vaccine doses or regimens was not something the study was powered to do. Ad26.COV2.S recipients had higher spike-specific TCR breadth than placebo recipients (P = 0.0014). After vaccination, spike-specific CD8+ and CD4+ T cell responses were reported to show substantial breadth. The authors noted that total T cell responses may have been underestimated by the TCR breadth and depth analyses.

In the paper's terms, the treatment or condition label means: some 20 received Ad26.COV2.S at low or high dose, single or two shots; roughly 5 received placebo; per-sample allocation not given. Repertoires of vaccine and placebo recipients were sequenced from samples taken on day 63 after the first injection. Between 29 July and 7 August 2020, Cohort 1b enrolled about 27 adults aged 18-55 years at one site in Boston, USA. Ad26.COV2.S was a replication-incompetent adenovirus type 26 vector expressing a prefusion-stabilized SARS-CoV-2 spike protein from the original Wuhan strain. The sample here was peripheral blood, taken in a trial of Ad26.COV2.S vaccine versus placebo. The rearranged chain carries TRBV2 and TRBJ2-2; TRBD1 is perhaps the D gene, given 6 matching bases. The receptor's source is a person between 18 and 59 years old who received the Ad26.COV2.S COVID-19 vaccine or a placebo. CDR3 reads: CASRLQGTGELFF. The DNA sequence reads TGTGCCAGCAGACTACAGGGCACCGGGGAGCTGTTTTTT.